These T cell receptor beta chains were read from a single sample in a study of technical replicates of blood from four donors. Data came from immunoSEQ multiplex PCR; TCRdb stores just in-frame clones and leaves some out. The profile shows around 100,000 clones, roughly 95% of them singletons. Material: T cells isolated from PBMCs. These TCRs come from a human donor in good health. CDR3s include the opening cysteine and the closing phenylalanine or tryptophan. The size of a clone is reported for some rows only, either as once, few or many, or as a class for expanded clones.

cdr3_aa v_call clone_size j_call
CASSLWADRNTGELFF TRBV27 NA TRBJ2-2
CASSPDRTLYEQYF TRBV11-3 NA TRBJ2-7
CASSRRRDSMNTEAFF TRBV14 NA TRBJ1-1
CASSLGQGAYEQYF TRBV5-4 NA TRBJ2-7
CASSQGSGVYNEQFF TRBV4-1 once TRBJ2-1
CATSQTGGKGYGYTF TRBV15 NA TRBJ1-2
CASSYSVLRGTYEQYF TRBV6-5 NA NA
CAWETGWGQPQHF TRBV30 NA TRBJ1-5
CASSQRSGTVVSGANVLTF TRBV14 NA TRBJ2-6
CAWSLGTGNTEAFF TRBV30 once TRBJ1-1
CASTPGSGRFDSYNEQFF TRBV5-1 NA TRBJ2-1
CASRSQGASQPQHF TRBV27 NA TRBJ1-5
CASSLDRVGDYGYTF TRBV5-5 NA TRBJ1-2
CAIRTDRATEAFF TRBV10-3 NA TRBJ1-1
CSASPTAEQYF TRBV20-1 NA TRBJ2-7
CASSLGTGYSNQPQHF TRBV5-1 NA TRBJ1-5
CASSQIPLHTDTQYF TRBV18 NA TRBJ2-3
CSVALGQGGWNTEAFF TRBV29-1 few TRBJ1-1
CASSGNMNTEAFF TRBV10-1 NA TRBJ1-1
CASRGTVMNTEAFF TRBV5-4 NA TRBJ1-1
CASSFGRGSPNEQFF TRBV28 NA TRBJ2-1
CASSLLGWSDTQYF TRBV5-6 NA TRBJ2-3
CASSPGTLSSYEQYF TRBV27 NA TRBJ2-7
CASSIGQQETQYF TRBV19 NA TRBJ2-5
CAWSGLAGRTDTQYF TRBV30 NA TRBJ2-3
CASSPGQSSYEQYF TRBV5-1 NA TRBJ2-7
CASSGGGRNYEQYF TRBV5-1 NA TRBJ2-7